This T cell receptor (beta chain) derives from a study of OX40 agonist ivuxolimab in advanced cancers. Study-level background: Hepatocellular carcinoma, melanoma, renal cell or head and neck cancer affected the dose-escalation patients. Study results and limitations: Relatively little clonal expansion, among the lowest observed, appeared in partial responders at 0.1-3.0 mg/kg.

The germline V gene encodes CDR1 SGDLS and CDR2 YYNGEE. V gave up 4 bases and J gave up 3 bases, with 13 bases separating them. This CDR3 has 14 amino acids. Patients with a history of autoimmune disease or on systemic immunosuppression were excluded. Generated by immunoSEQ multiplex PCR, the TCRdb table keeps only in-frame clones and is missing some. Among tens of thousands of clones listed, around 85% were seen once. As regards this clone: Its antigen is undetermined.

The sample was CD4+ or CD8+ T cells sorted from blood, taken in a trial of the OX40 agonist ivuxolimab. The TCR originated in an adult with an advanced solid tumor such as melanoma, head and neck, liver or kidney cancer. This rearrangement joins TRBV9 to TRBJ2-5; a possible D gene is TRBD1 (5 bases). The DNA of the CDR3 is TGTGCCAGCAGCCCGAGTCCCAGGGAAGAGACCCAGTACTTC. Encoded protein: CASSPSPREETQYF. The full variable domain, its missing parts supplied by reference TRBV9 and TRBJ2-5, is DSGVTQTPKHLITATGQRVTLRCSPRSGDLSVYWYQQSLDQGLQFLIQYYNGEERAKGNILERFSAQQFPDLHSELNLSSLELGDSALYFCASSPSPREETQYFGPGTRLLVL.